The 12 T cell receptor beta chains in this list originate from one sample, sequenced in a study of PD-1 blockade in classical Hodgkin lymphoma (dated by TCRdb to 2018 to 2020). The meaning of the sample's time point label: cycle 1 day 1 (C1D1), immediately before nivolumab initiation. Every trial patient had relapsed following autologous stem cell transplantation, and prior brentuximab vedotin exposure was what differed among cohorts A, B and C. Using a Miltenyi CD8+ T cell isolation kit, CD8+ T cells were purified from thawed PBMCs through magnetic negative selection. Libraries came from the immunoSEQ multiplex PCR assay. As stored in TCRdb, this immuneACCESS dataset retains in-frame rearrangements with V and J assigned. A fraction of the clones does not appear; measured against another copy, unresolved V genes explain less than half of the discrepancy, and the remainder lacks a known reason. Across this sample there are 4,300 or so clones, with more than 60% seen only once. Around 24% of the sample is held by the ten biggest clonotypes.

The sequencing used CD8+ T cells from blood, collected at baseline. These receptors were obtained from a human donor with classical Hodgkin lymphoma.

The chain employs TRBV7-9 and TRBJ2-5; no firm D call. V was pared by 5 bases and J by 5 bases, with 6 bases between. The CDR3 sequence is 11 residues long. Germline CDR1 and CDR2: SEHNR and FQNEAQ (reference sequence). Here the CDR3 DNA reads TGTGCCAGCAGCCAGGACGAGACCCAGTACTTC. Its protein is CASSQDETQYF.

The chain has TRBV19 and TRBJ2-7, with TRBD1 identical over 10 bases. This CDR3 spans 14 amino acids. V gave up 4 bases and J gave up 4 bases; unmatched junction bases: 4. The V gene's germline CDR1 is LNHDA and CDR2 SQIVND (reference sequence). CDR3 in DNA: TGTGCCAGTAGTACGGACAGGGGGACTTACGAGCAGTACTTC. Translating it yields CASSTDRGTYEQYF.

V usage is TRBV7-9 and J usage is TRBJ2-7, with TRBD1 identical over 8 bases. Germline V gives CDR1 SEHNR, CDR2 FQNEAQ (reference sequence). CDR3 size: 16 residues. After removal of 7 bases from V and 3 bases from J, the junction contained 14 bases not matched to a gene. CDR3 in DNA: TGTGCCAGCACCCATGCGGGACAGGCGACTTTCTACGAGCAGTACTTC. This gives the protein CASTHAGQATFYEQYF. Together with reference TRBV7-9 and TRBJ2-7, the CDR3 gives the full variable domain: DTGVSQNPRHKITKRGQNVTFRCDPISEHNRLYWYRQTLGQGPEFLTYFQNEAQLEKSRLLSDRFSAERPKGSFSTLEIQRTEQGDSAMYLCASTHAGQATFYEQYFGPGTRLTVT.

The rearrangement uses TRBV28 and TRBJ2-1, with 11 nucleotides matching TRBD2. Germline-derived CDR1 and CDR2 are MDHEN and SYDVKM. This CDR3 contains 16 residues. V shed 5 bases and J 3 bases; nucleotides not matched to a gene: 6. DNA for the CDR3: TGTGCCAGCAGTAACCCTAGCGGGAGGCACTACAATGAGCAGTTCTTC. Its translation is CASSNPSGRHYNEQFF.

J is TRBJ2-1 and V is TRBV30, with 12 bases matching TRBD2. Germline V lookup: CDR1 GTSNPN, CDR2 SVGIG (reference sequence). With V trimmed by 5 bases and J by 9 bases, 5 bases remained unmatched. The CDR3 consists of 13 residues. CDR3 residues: CAWDLAGGSEQFF. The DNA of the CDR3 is TGTGCCTGGGACCTAGCGGGAGGGAGTGAGCAGTTCTTC.

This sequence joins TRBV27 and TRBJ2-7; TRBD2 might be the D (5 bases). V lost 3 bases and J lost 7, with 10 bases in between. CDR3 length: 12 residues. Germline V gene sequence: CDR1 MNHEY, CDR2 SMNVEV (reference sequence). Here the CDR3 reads CASSFSGSEQYF. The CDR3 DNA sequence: TGTGCCAGCAGTTTCTCTGGGAGTGAGCAGTACTTC.

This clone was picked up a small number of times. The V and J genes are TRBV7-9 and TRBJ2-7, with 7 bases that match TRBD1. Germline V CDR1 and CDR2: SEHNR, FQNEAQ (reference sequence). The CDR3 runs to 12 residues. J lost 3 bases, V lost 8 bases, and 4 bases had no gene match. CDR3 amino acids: CASGQADYEQYF. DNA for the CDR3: TGTGCCAGCGGACAGGCCGACTACGAGCAGTACTTC.

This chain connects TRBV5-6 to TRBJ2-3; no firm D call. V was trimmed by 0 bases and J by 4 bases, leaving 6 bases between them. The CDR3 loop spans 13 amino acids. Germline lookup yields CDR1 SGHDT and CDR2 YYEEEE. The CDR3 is CASSLVQSDTQYF. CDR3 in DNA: TGTGCCAGCAGCTTGGTACAGTCAGATACGCAGTATTTT.

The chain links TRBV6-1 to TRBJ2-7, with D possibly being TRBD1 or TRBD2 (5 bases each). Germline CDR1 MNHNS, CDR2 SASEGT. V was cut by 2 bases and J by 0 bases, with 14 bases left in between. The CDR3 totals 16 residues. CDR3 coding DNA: TGTGCCAGCAGTGAACACTTGAGGGGCCCCTCCTACGAGCAGTACTTC. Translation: CASSEHLRGPSYEQYF.

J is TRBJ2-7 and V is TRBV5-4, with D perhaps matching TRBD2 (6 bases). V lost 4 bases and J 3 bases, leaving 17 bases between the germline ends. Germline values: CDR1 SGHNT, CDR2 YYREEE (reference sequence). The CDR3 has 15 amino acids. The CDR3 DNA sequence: TGTGCCAGCAGCCAGGATCCGGGACTTTACTACGAGCAGTACTTC. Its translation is CASSQDPGLYYEQYF.

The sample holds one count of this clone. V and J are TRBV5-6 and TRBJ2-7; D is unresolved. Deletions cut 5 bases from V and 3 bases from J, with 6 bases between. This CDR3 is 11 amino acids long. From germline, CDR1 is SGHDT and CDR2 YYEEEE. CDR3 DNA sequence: TGTGCCAGCAGTTACAGCTACGAGCAGTACTTC. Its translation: CASSYSYEQYF.

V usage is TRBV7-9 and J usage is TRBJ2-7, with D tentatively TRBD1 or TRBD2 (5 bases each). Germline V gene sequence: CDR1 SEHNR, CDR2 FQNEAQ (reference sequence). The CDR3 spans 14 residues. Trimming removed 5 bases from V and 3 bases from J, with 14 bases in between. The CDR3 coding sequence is TGTGCCAGCAGCCCGGGACCTATCCTCTACGAGCAGTACTTC. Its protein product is CASSPGPILYEQYF. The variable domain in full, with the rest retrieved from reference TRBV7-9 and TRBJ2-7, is DTGVSQNPRHKITKRGQNVTFRCDPISEHNRLYWYRQTLGQGPEFLTYFQNEAQLEKSRLLSDRFSAERPKGSFSTLEIQRTEQGDSAMYLCASSPGPILYEQYFGPGTRLTVT.